Described below is a single TCR beta chain sequence and its context. What antigen it recognizes has not been identified. No base qualities exist here, and no much larger clone lies one base off it. The CDR3 goes from the cysteine to the phenylalanine over 15 residues. The only DNA kept is the CDR3, 45 bases in frame from the first base. V is shortened by 1 base, J by 5 bases, and the region joining them spans 14 bases. CDR1 and CDR2 are read off the germline V gene (reference sequence) as SSHAT and FNYEAQ. Instrument on record: Illumina NovaSeq 6000. TCR cDNA was synthesized by 5'RACE template switching, through which a universal primer site and unique molecular identifiers were introduced. Priming of cDNA synthesis was performed from both the TCR alpha and TCR beta constant segments. Library amplification used two PCR steps, and the second PCR step added sample barcodes and sequencing adapters. Sequencing of libraries was performed on Illumina HiSeq 2500 (2x100 bp) or NovaSeq (2x150 bp). On the study's bioinformatics: MIGEC was used to demultiplex reads and collapse the reads into UMI consensus sequences, and MiXCR was used for V(D)J alignment. Vaccine-responding clonotypes were defined with edgeR using replicate PBMC samples, requiring FDR below 0.01 and a log2 fold change above 5 up to day 15. CD4 or CD8 identity was assigned to each bulk clonotype according to whether the clonotype was present at higher abundance in the sequenced CD4 repertoire or the sequenced CD8 repertoire. The raw public data were reprocessed by TCRdb itself: fastp quality trimming at Q25, MiXCR clonotype calling, in-frame beta chains only. Rows are unified per CDR3 protein, each entry keeping the most common DNA and genes. The V and J calls were not made by the authors but by TCRdb's processing. This sample lists about 320,000 distinct CDR3 sequences; about 10% were detected once. The ten largest make up roughly 3% of the sample.

This record comes from a study of T cells after yellow fever vaccination (dated by TCRdb to 2018 to 2020). About the study as a whole: The SMART-Seq v4 Ultra Low Input RNA kit was used to prepare libraries from fractions with low cell numbers. To track T-cell clones before and after primary and booster YFV17D yellow fever vaccination, bulk TCR alpha and beta repertoires were sequenced longitudinally. The cohort comprised two healthy male donors, one aged 18 to 29 and one aged 30 to 40 years. Blood was drawn at multiple timepoints before and after primary and secondary immunization, with bulk PBMC replicates and cell subsets isolated.

Here is what the overall study found, with its caveats: After the booster, most of the clones that had expanded following primary vaccination were detected again (just under 97% of CD4 and 88% of CD8), which suggests that memory was broadly maintained. The secondary T-cell response was found to be weaker but faster than the primary response, with a peak reached on day 5 rather than on day 15. A small share of clonotypes occurred in both CD4 and CD8 compartments, likely arising from convergent recombination. Because only a couple of donors were included in the study, the extent to which the findings can be generalized is limited. FACS-sorted repertoires could contain abundant contaminating clonotypes from the bulk population, so computational filtering was required.

Taken with the paper, the label for treatment or condition translates to: live attenuated yellow fever vaccine strain. A standard Ficoll-Paque protocol was used to isolate PBMCs from peripheral blood. Dynabeads CD4 and CD8 positive selection kits were used to isolate CD4 and CD8 T-cell fractions. TriZol was used to extract RNA from bulk PBMCs, CD4 and CD8 fractions, and dextramer-positive and dextramer-negative fractions. This sequence uses TRBV7-7 and TRBJ2-5; the D gene could be either TRBD1 or TRBD2, each agreeing at 5 bases. This specimen consisted of CD4+ T cells sorted from PBMCs, obtained 45 days after the yellow fever booster vaccination. The clonotype originates from a young man who received the YFV17D yellow fever vaccine. The bases read TGTGCCAGCAGCTTAGGCCCGGGGCTCCCGGAGACCCAGTACTTC. It encodes CASSLGPGLPETQYF.